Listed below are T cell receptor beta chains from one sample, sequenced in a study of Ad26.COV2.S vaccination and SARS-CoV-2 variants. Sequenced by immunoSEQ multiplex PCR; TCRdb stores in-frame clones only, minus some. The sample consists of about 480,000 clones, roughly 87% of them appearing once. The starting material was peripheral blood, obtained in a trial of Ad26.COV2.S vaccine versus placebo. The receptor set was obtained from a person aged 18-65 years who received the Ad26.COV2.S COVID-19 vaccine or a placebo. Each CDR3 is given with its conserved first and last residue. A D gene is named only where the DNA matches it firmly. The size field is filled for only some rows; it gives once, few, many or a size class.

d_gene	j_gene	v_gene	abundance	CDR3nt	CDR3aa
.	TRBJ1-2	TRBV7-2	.	TGTGCCAGCAGCTCAGATGCAGGGCACGGCTACACCTTC	CASSSDAGHGYTF
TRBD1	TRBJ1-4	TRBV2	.	TGTGCCAGCAGTAACCGGGACAGCAATGAAAAACTGTTTTTT	CASSNRDSNEKLFF
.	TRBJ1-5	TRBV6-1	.	TGTGCCAGCAGTGAATTTACGACTTATCAGCCCCAGCATTTT	CASSEFTTYQPQHF
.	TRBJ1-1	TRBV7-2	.	TGTGCCAGCAGCTTACCGGGCACTGAAGCTTTCTTT	CASSLPGTEAFF
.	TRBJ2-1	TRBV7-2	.	TGTGCCAGCAGCTTGGGCTACAATGAGCAGTTCTTC	CASSLGYNEQFF
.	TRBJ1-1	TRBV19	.	TGTGCCAGTAGTCCAAGGACCTCTTTAAGGGCTTTCTTT	CASSPRTSLRAFF
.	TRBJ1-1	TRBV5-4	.	TGTGCCAGCAGCTTGGGCCCGCAGGGCATTGAAGCTTTCTTT	CASSLGPQGIEAFF
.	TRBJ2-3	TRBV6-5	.	TGTGCCAGCAGTCCCCAGCGGAGCACAGATACGCAGTATTTT	CASSPQRSTDTQYF
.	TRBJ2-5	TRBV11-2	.	TGTGCCAGCAGCCGAGGGGCTGGGGGTTACCAAGAGACCCAGTACTTC	CASSRGAGGYQETQYF
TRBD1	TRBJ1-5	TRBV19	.	TGTGCCAGTAGTACTGGACAGGGATTATTAAATAATGATCAGCCCCAGCATTTT	CASSTGQGLLNNDQPQHF
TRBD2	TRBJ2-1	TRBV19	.	TGTGCCAGTAGTAGCCCTAGCGGTAACTACAATGAGCAGTTCTTC	CASSSPSGNYNEQFF
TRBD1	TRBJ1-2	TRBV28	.	TGTGCCAGCAGTAAAAGGACAGGGGGCGCTGATGGCTACACCTTC	CASSKRTGGADGYTF
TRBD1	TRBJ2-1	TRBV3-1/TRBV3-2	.	TGTGCCAGCAGCCACCCAGGACAGGGGAGGGACAATGAGCAGTTCTTC	CASSHPGQGRDNEQFF
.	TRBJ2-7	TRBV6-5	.	TGTGCCAGCAGTCCCGGGAGCCCCTTGCAGTACTTC	CASSPGSPLQYF
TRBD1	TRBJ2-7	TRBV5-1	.	TGCGCCAGCTCGACCCCGGGACAGGGTCTCGAGCAGTACTTC	CASSTPGQGLEQYF
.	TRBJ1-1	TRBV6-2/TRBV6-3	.	TGTGCCAGCAGTAACTCCGGGACCGGGCTCTCTGAAGCTTTCTTT	CASSNSGTGLSEAFF
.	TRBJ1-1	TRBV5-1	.	TGCGCCAGCAGCTTAGGGGTCCTGAACACTGAAGCTTTCTTT	CASSLGVLNTEAFF
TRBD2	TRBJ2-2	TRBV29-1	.	TGCAGCGTCGCACTAGCGGGAGCTTCCGGGGAGCTGTTTTTT	CSVALAGASGELFF
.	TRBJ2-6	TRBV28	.	TGTGCCAGCACCCGGGGGCTTCCTGGGGCCAACGTCCTGACTTTC	CASTRGLPGANVLTF
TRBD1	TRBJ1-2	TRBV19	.	TGTGCCAGTAGCATCTCTTCGGACAGGCCCAGGCACTATGGCTACACCTTC	CASSISSDRPRHYGYTF
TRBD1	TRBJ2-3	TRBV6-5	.	TGTGCCAGCGGACCCAGGGGGCTCGCCACAGATACGCAGTATTTT	CASGPRGLATDTQYF
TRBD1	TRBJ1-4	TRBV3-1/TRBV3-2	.	TGTGCCAGCAGCCAAAGGACAGGGGGAGAAGAAAAACTGTTTTTT	CASSQRTGGEEKLFF
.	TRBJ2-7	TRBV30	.	TGTGCCTGGACCCGGGACCCCCCCTACGAGCAGTACTTC	CAWTRDPPYEQYF
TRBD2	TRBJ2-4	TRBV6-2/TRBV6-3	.	TGTGCCAGCAGTTACTCCCGAACCCCTAGCGGAGTAGCCAAAAACATTCAGTACTTC	CASSYSRTPSGVAKNIQYF
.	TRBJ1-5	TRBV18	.	TGTGCCAGCTCACCTGTCTTCAACAGAGGGATTCATCAGCCCCAGCATTTT	CASSPVFNRGIHQPQHF
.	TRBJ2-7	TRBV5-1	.	TGCGCCAGCAGCCGAATTTTAGGCAGCTCCTACGAGCAGTACTTC	CASSRILGSSYEQYF
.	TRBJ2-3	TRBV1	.	TGCACCTCCCCCTGGTCGCGGGAGGAACCAGATACGCAGTATTTT	CTSPWSREEPDTQYF
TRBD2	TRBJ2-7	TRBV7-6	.	TGTGCCAGCAGCCCCCGACTAGCTCCCTACGAGCAGTACTTC	CASSPRLAPYEQYF
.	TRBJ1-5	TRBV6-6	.	TGTGCCACCCAATTCGGGGGGTTGCAGCCCCAGCATTTT	CATQFGGLQPQHF
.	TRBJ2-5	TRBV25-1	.	TGTGCCAGCAGTGGCAGGGTTCTCGAGACCCAGTACTTC	CASSGRVLETQYF
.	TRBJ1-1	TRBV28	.	TGTGCCAGCAGTTCCTATACGAACACTGAAGCTTTCTTT	CASSSYTNTEAFF
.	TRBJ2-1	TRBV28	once	TGTGCCGTGGGCGTGAGCATCTACAATGAGCAGTTCTTC	CAVGVSIYNEQFF
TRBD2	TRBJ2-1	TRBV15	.	TGTGCCACCAGCAGAGTGATTGGCGCTAGCGGGAGATACAATGAGCAGTTCTTC	CATSRVIGASGRYNEQFF
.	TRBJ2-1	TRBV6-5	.	TGTGCCAGCTTTTGGGCTAGCTACAATGAGCAGTTCTTC	CASFWASYNEQFF
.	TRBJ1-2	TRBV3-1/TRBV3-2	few	TGTGCCAGCAGCCAAGGGCGGGGCAGAGGTGGCTACACCTTC	CASSQGRGRGGYTF
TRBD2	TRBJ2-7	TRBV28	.	TGTGCCAGCAGCCTTACTAGCGGAAGCTCCTACGAGCAGTACTTC	CASSLTSGSSYEQYF
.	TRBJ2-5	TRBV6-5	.	TGTGCCAGCAGGGATGTTCTACTAGAGACCCAGTACTTC	CASRDVLLETQYF
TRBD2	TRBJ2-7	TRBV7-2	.	TGTGCCAGCAGCCTCCTCGTAAGGGGCAGACTAGCCCCCTACGAGCAGTACTTC	CASSLLVRGRLAPYEQYF
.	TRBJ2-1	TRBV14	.	TGTGCCAGCAGCCAACAAGGGGCAGGGTACAATGAGCAGTTCTTC	CASSQQGAGYNEQFF
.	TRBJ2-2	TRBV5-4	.	TGTGCCAGCAGCCGATCCGGGGGGCGCCCCGGGGAGCTGTTTTTT	CASSRSGGRPGELFF
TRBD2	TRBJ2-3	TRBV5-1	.	TGCGCCAGCAGCTTGGTTCGGACTAGCGGGAGAGGGGCAACACGTTCGGAAACAGATACGCAGTATTTT	CASSLVRTSGRGATRSETDTQYF
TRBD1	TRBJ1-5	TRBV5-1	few	TGCGCCAGCAGCCGGGACAGGGGCGAACAGCCCCAGCATTTT	CASSRDRGEQPQHF
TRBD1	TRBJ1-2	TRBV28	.	TGTGCCAGCAGGACAGGGGGCGCGGACTATGGCTACACCTTC	CASRTGGADYGYTF
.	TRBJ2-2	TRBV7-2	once	TGTGCCGACTCTCGGGGACGGAAGGAGCTTAACACCGGGGAGCTGTTTTTT	CADSRGRKELNTGELFF
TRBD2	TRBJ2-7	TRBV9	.	TGTGCCAGCAGCGTATTGAGCGGGAGCTTCGAGCAGTACTTC	CASSVLSGSFEQYF
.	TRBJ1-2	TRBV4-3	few	TGCGCCAGCAGCCAAGACAGGGTTTCTAACTATGGCTACACCTTC	CASSQDRVSNYGYTF
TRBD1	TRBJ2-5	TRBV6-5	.	TGTGCCAGCAGTCCCGGGACAGGGGCGTCGGAGACCCAGTACTTC	CASSPGTGASETQYF
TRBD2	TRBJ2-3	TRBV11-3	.	TGTGCCAGCAGCTTAGGGTTGGGAGGGATCGGTACGCAGTATTTT	CASSLGLGGIGTQYF
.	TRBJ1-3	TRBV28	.	TGTGCCAGCAGCTCGGGGGGGAATGGAAACACCATATATTTT	CASSSGGNGNTIYF
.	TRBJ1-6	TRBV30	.	TGTGCCTGGAGTGTAGACGGTCTATGGGCTCCCCTCCACTTT	CAWSVDGLWAPLHF
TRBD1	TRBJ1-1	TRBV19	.	TGTGCCAGTAGTATAGGGGGGGGACAGGGTGATATTGCTTTCTTT	CASSIGGGQGDIAFF
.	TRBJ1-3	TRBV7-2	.	TGTGCCAGCAGCTTTGGGGGGGCCAACTCTGGAAACACCATATATTTT	CASSFGGANSGNTIYF
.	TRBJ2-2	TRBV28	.	TGTGCCAGCAGCCCACAAGACAGGCCTAACACCGGGGAGCTGTTTTTT	CASSPQDRPNTGELFF
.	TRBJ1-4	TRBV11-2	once	TGTGCCAGCAGCTTAGATCCCTTTCGGGAAAAACTGTTTTTT	CASSLDPFREKLFF
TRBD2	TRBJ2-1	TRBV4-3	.	TGCGCCAGCAGCCAAGATGTACTAGCGGGCTACAATGAGCAGTTCTTC	CASSQDVLAGYNEQFF
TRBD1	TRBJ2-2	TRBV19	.	TGTGCCAGTAGTATGAGGACAGGGGCGTCGGGCACCGGGGAGCTGTTTTTT	CASSMRTGASGTGELFF
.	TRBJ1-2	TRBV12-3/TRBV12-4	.	TGTGCCAGCAGAGCCAGTTCCTATGGCTACACCTTC	CASRASSYGYTF
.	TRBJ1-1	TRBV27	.	TGTGCCAGCAGTTTATCAAGGGATTTGAACACTGAAGCTTTCTTT	CASSLSRDLNTEAFF
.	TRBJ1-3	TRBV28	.	TGTGCCAGCCTCTCTGTAGGGAACACCATATATTTT	CASLSVGNTIYF